This entry lists 4 T cell receptor beta chains sequenced from one sample in a study of PD-L1 blockade in urothelial cancer. Documented time point: pretreatment peripheral blood. The table came from immunoSEQ multiplex PCR; TCRdb's copy has only in-frame clones and leaves some out. The table has tens of thousands of clones, roughly 90% seen once. Specimen: PBMCs, collected around atezolizumab (anti-PD-L1) treatment. The receptors originated from a man in his fifties or sixties with urothelial cancer.

This clone occurred a few times. This chain joins TRBV7-2 and TRBJ2-3; D is ambiguous. CDR3 length: 13 amino acids. V was pared by 7 bases and J by 5 bases, with 13 bases between. Germline CDR1 and CDR2: SGHTA and FQGNSA. CDR3 sequence (DNA): TGTGCCAGCAATCGCCCTCCCGGAGATACGCAGTATTTT. Its protein product is CASNRPPGDTQYF.

The V gene is TRBV30, the J gene TRBJ2-7; D may be TRBD1 (6 bases). V lost 1 base and J 4 bases, leaving 14 bases between the germline ends. Looked up from germline, CDR1 is GTSNPN and CDR2 is SVGIG (reference sequence). The CDR3 length is 14 residues. CDR3 nucleotide sequence: TGTGCCTGGAGTGATGGGGGCGACGATTACGAGCAGTACTTC. Amino acid sequence: CAWSDGGDDYEQYF.

This rearrangement joins TRBV4-3 to TRBJ2-7; perhaps TRBD1 as D (5 bases). Per the germline V gene, CDR1 is LGHNA and CDR2 is YSLEER. Trimming cost V 0 bases and J 6 bases, with 15 bases left between them. This CDR3 region has 15 residues. DNA of the CDR3: TGCGCCAGCAGCCAAGATGGTAGGGGAACGAGCGAGCAGTACTTC. Protein product: CASSQDGRGTSEQYF.

The J gene is TRBJ2-5, the V gene TRBV18; tentatively, D is TRBD1 (6 bases). Trimming left V 3 bases short and J 7 bases short, with 12 bases between. The CDR3 runs to 13 residues. Per the germline V gene, CDR1 is KGHSH and CDR2 is LQKENI. The CDR3 bases are TGTGCCAGCTCACCGCAGGGGCTGGGGACCCAGTACTTC. Translation gives CASSPQGLGTQYF.